This TCR beta chain was obtained from a study of vaccination and CD4 T cells after COVID-19. Across the study: As a positive control, some control cultures were given a CEFX pool, while others were given an HIV-1 Nef pool or no peptide.

The Oncomine TCR Beta short-read assay was applied to DNA of cultured CD4+ T cells. Each CDR3 protein gets one entry after TCRdb re-called the PCR reads with MiXCR. The sample shows some 19,000 distinct CDR3 sequences, 49% of them seen only once. Deletions cut 5 bases from V and 3 bases from J, with 10 bases between. Looked up from germline, CDR1 is SGHTA and CDR2 is FQGTGA. The CDR3 consists of 13 residues. Treatment noted: approximately nine-day PBMC culture with coronavirus spike peptide pools or control peptides (ViraFEST assay). Regarding this clonotype: The target antigen is unknown.

Sequencing input: CD4+ T cells from blood, cultured in vitro. The receptor comes from a human donor who had recovered from COVID-19. This sequence joins TRBV7-3 and TRBJ1-1, with D possibly matching TRBD1 (5 bases). The CDR3 here is CASSVSRDTEAFF. In DNA form, the CDR3 reads TGTGCCAGCAGCGTCTCCAGGGACACTGAAGCTTTCTTT.